Listed below are T cell receptor beta chains from one sample, sequenced in a study of blood T cells in healthy people across ages. One entry per CDR3 protein, called by TCRdb with MiXCR from the 5' RACE reads. The sample lists some 1.7 million distinct CDR3 sequences, 25% to 30% occurring once. What was sequenced was blood. The receptors stem from a woman aged 25 to 45 in good health. The CDR3 runs from the conserved cysteine through the conserved F or W. The D gene is left open where the match is weak. Expanded clones get a size class; other rows say once, few or many, or leave the size out.

D gene: NA; V gene: TRBV20-1; clone size: few; J gene: TRBJ2-3; CDR3 DNA: TGCAGTGCAGTGGGGGGGCTTACAGATACGCAGTATTTT; CDR3 protein: CSAVGGLTDTQYF
D gene: TRBD1; V gene: TRBV29-1; clone size: NA; J gene: TRBJ2-7; CDR3 DNA: TGCAGCGTGCTGGGACAGGGGGTGACCTACGAGCAGTACTTC; CDR3 protein: CSVLGQGVTYEQYF
D gene: NA; V gene: TRBV7-2; clone size: many; J gene: TRBJ2-7; CDR3 DNA: TGTGCCAGCAGCCAGGGTTTCTCCTACGAGCAGTACTTC; CDR3 protein: CASSQGFSYEQYF
D gene: NA; V gene: TRBV3-1; clone size: many; J gene: TRBJ2-7; CDR3 DNA: TGTGCCAGCAGCCCGCGTTGGGGAGGGGGCAGCTCCTACGAGCAGTACTTC; CDR3 protein: CASSPRWGGGSSYEQYF
D gene: TRBD2; V gene: TRBV6-6; clone size: few; J gene: TRBJ2-3; CDR3 DNA: TGTGCCAGCAGGGGACTAGCGGATAGCACAGATACGCAGTATTTT; CDR3 protein: CASRGLADSTDTQYF
D gene: NA; V gene: TRBV12-3/TRBV12-4; clone size: NA; J gene: TRBJ2-3; CDR3 DNA: TGTGCCAGCGGGCGAGCAGATATGCAATATTTT; CDR3 protein: CASGRADMQYF
D gene: NA; V gene: TRBV5-1; clone size: few; J gene: TRBJ2-2; CDR3 DNA: TGCGCCAGCAGTCTCTCAGGCCAGTCGACCGGGGAGCTGTTTTTT; CDR3 protein: CASSLSGQSTGELFF
D gene: NA; V gene: TRBV7-9; clone size: NA; J gene: TRBJ1-2; CDR3 DNA: TGTGCCAGCAGTCCGGGCGGAACGGGACGGATCTATGGCTACACCTTC; CDR3 protein: CASSPGGTGRIYGYTF
D gene: TRBD2; V gene: TRBV27; clone size: NA; J gene: TRBJ2-1; CDR3 DNA: TGTGCCAGCAGACTAGCGGTCAATGAGCAGTTCTTC; CDR3 protein: CASRLAVNEQFF
D gene: TRBD1; V gene: TRBV5-1; clone size: NA; J gene: TRBJ2-3; CDR3 DNA: TGCGCCAGCAGCTTGGGTGGACAGGCGACCCCAGATACGCAGTATTTT; CDR3 protein: CASSLGGQATPDTQYF
D gene: TRBD2; V gene: TRBV5-4; clone size: NA; J gene: TRBJ2-1; CDR3 DNA: TGTGCCAGCAGCTTGACTAGCGGGAGCGGCTATGGGCAGTTCTTC; CDR3 protein: CASSLTSGSGYGQFF
D gene: NA; V gene: TRBV28; clone size: few; J gene: TRBJ1-5; CDR3 DNA: TGTGCCAGCCGAATGACCAATCAGCCCCAGCATTTT; CDR3 protein: CASRMTNQPQHF
D gene: NA; V gene: TRBV12-5; clone size: NA; J gene: TRBJ1-6; CDR3 DNA: TGTGCTAGTGGTTTGGTTTTGGGCAGGGAATCACCCCTCCACTTT; CDR3 protein: CASGLVLGRESPLHF
D gene: TRBD2; V gene: TRBV6-5; clone size: many; J gene: TRBJ2-7; CDR3 DNA: TGTGCCAGCAGCACGTCGGGGGGATCTTCCTACGAGCAGTACTTC; CDR3 protein: CASSTSGGSSYEQYF
D gene: NA; V gene: TRBV9; clone size: NA; J gene: TRBJ2-1; CDR3 DNA: TGTGCCAGCAGCGTAGTCAGCGAGATGACTGAGCAGTTCTTC; CDR3 protein: CASSVVSEMTEQFF
D gene: NA; V gene: TRBV12-3/TRBV12-4; clone size: NA; J gene: TRBJ1-2; CDR3 DNA: TGTGCCAGCAGGGTTAGCCCTAACTATGGCTACACCTTC; CDR3 protein: CASRVSPNYGYTF
D gene: NA; V gene: TRBV10-2; clone size: once; J gene: TRBJ2-3; CDR3 DNA: TGCGCCAGCAGCCAGGATCGTAGGGATACGCGGTATTTT; CDR3 protein: CASSQDRRDTRYF
D gene: TRBD2; V gene: TRBV20-1; clone size: few; J gene: TRBJ2-3; CDR3 DNA: TGCAGTGCCGGGACTAGCGGGAGGACAGATACGCAGTATTTT; CDR3 protein: CSAGTSGRTDTQYF
D gene: TRBD1; V gene: TRBV7-2; clone size: NA; J gene: TRBJ2-1; CDR3 DNA: TGTGCCAGCAGCTCTTTTACGGGGCAGGGGGCAAATGAGCAGTTCTTC; CDR3 protein: CASSSFTGQGANEQFF
D gene: TRBD2; V gene: TRBV5-1; clone size: NA; J gene: TRBJ2-1; CDR3 DNA: TGCGCCAGCAGCTTGGAGGAGCGGGAGTTCGGTGAGCAGTTCTTC; CDR3 protein: CASSLEEREFGEQFF
D gene: NA; V gene: TRBV10-3; clone size: few; J gene: TRBJ2-3; CDR3 DNA: TGTGCCAAGTCCCTCCTCGAGGACAGAACTAGCACAGATACGCAGTATTTT; CDR3 protein: CAKSLLEDRTSTDTQYF
D gene: TRBD2; V gene: TRBV7-9; clone size: NA; J gene: TRBJ2-7; CDR3 DNA: TGTGCCAGCAGCCCCCTCGGTAGCGGGAGTCTCTACGAGCAGTACTTC; CDR3 protein: CASSPLGSGSLYEQYF
D gene: TRBD1; V gene: TRBV29-1; clone size: few; J gene: TRBJ2-1; CDR3 DNA: TGCAGCGTGACAGGGAGCACCTACAATGAGCAGTTCTTC; CDR3 protein: CSVTGSTYNEQFF
D gene: TRBD1; V gene: TRBV4-1; clone size: NA; J gene: TRBJ2-5; CDR3 DNA: TGCGCCAGCAACCAACAGACAGGGGAGACCCCGTACTTC; CDR3 protein: CASNQQTGETPYF